A selection of T cell receptor beta chains follows, all from one sample in a study of blood T cell repertoires in COVID-19. Profiling relied on immunoSEQ multiplex PCR, and the TCRdb table lists in-frame clones only, not all of them. The sample consists of roughly 250,000 clones, 85% to 90% of them appearing once. Sequencing was performed on PBMCs or T cells enriched from blood (not recorded which). The receptors shown here come from a man aged 50 to 59 who had been exposed to COVID-19. Each CDR3 is given with its conserved first and last residue. The D gene is left open where the match is weak. Rows give clone size only sometimes, using once, few, many, or a class for an expanded clone.

DNA: TGTGCCACCAGCAGGCGGACAGGGAAAAACACTGAAGCTTTCTTT
CDR3: CATSRRTGKNTEAFF
J: TRBJ1-1
D: TRBD1
size: NA
V: TRBV15

DNA: TGCGCCAGCAGCTTGGCGCTAGGGAACACCGGGGAGCTGTTTTTT
CDR3: CASSLALGNTGELFF
J: TRBJ2-2
D: NA
size: NA
V: TRBV5-1

DNA: TGTGCCAGCAGTGAAGGAAGGGGGAACACTGAAGCTTTCTTT
CDR3: CASSEGRGNTEAFF
J: TRBJ1-1
D: NA
size: NA
V: TRBV2

DNA: TGTGCCTGGTCCCTAAACTCTGGAAACACCATATATTTT
CDR3: CAWSLNSGNTIYF
J: TRBJ1-3
D: NA
size: NA
V: TRBV30

DNA: TGTGCCAGCAGTGTTACGGGACAGGGGTTGAGGGAGCAGTACTTC
CDR3: CASSVTGQGLREQYF
J: TRBJ2-7
D: TRBD1
size: NA
V: TRBV2

DNA: TGTGCCAGCAGTGAAACCCCGCGGGGGTCCCTGATAGCTTTCTTT
CDR3: CASSETPRGSLIAFF
J: TRBJ1-1
D: NA
size: NA
V: TRBV2

DNA: TGTGCCAGCAGCCGGTACCCGGACTTCCCCGAGCAGTTCTTC
CDR3: CASSRYPDFPEQFF
J: TRBJ2-1
D: NA
size: few
V: TRBV3-1/TRBV3-2

DNA: TGCGCCAGCAGCTCAACAGGGGGCCCACGGAATGAAAAACTGTTTTTT
CDR3: CASSSTGGPRNEKLFF
J: TRBJ1-4
D: TRBD1
size: NA
V: TRBV5-1

DNA: TGTGCCAGCAGCCAAAAGCGGTTCACGGAGGTCTACACCATATATTTT
CDR3: CASSQKRFTEVYTIYF
J: TRBJ1-3
D: NA
size: NA
V: TRBV4-2

DNA: TGTGCCAGCAGCTCCCCAAGCGGTGGTGAGCAGTTCTTC
CDR3: CASSSPSGGEQFF
J: TRBJ2-1
D: NA
size: NA
V: TRBV7-6

DNA: TGCAGCGTCAGACAGGGGGCTCTCAATGAGCAGTTCTTC
CDR3: CSVRQGALNEQFF
J: TRBJ2-1
D: TRBD1
size: few
V: TRBV29-1

DNA: TGTGCCAGCTCATCGGACACGAACACTGAAGCTTTCTTT
CDR3: CASSSDTNTEAFF
J: TRBJ1-1
D: NA
size: NA
V: TRBV18

DNA: TGTGCCAGCAGCGTAGGTACTAGCGGGGGGGTATTCGAGCAGTACTTC
CDR3: CASSVGTSGGVFEQYF
J: TRBJ2-7
D: TRBD2
size: NA
V: TRBV9

DNA: TGTGCCAGCAGGCCCGACAGGGGAATCTATGGCTACACCTTC
CDR3: CASRPDRGIYGYTF
J: TRBJ1-2
D: TRBD1
size: NA
V: TRBV6-5